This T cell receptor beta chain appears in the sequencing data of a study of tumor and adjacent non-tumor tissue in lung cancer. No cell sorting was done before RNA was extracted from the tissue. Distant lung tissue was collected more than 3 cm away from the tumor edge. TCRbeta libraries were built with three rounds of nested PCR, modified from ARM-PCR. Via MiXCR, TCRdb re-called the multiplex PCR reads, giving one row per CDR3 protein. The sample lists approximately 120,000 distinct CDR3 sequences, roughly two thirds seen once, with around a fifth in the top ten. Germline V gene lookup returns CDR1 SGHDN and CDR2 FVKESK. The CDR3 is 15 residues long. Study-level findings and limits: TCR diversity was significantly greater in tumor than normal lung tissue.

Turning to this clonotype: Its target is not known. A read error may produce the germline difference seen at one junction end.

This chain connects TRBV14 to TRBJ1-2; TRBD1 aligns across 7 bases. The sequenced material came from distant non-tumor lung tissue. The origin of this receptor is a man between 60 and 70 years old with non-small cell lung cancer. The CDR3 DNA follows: TGTGCCTGCAGCCAAGGGAGGGGACAGATATATGGCTACACCTTC. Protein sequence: CACSQGRGQIYGYTF.